This T cell receptor (beta chain) is drawn from a study of technical replicates of blood from a few donors. In germline, CDR1 is SGDLS, CDR2 YYNGEE. V was clipped by 0 bases and J by 4 bases, with 11 bases between them. The CDR3 is made up of 15 amino acids. The repertoire was sequenced with immunoSEQ multiplex PCR; TCRdb's copy has only in-frame clones and lacks some. The data hold 60,000 to 80,000 clones, with around 92% observed a single time. Material for sequencing was PBMCs. The rearrangement joins TRBV9 to TRBJ1-3, with D uncertain. The TCR comes from a human donor in good health. Some clones in this sample may be carry-over from other donors' samples. The CDR3 loop is CASSVGGSRGNTIYF. For the CDR3, the DNA is TGTGCCAGCAGCGTAGGAGGAAGTAGGGGAAACACCATATATTTT.